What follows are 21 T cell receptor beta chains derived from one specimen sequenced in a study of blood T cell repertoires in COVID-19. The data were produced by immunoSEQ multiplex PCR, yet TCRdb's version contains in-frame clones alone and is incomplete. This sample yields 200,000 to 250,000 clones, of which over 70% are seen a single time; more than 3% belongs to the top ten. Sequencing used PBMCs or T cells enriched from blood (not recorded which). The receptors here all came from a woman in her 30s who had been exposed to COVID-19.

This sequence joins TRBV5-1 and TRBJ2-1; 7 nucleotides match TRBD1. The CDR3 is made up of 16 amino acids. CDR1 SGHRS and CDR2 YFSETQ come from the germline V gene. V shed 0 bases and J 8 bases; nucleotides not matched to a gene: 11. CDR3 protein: CASSLGDSGGLDEQFF. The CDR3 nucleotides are TGCGCCAGCAGCTTGGGGGACAGCGGTGGGCTGGATGAGCAGTTCTTC.

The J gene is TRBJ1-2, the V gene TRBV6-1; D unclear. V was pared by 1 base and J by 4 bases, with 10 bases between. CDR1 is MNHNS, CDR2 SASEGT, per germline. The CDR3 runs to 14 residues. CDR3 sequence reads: CASSEEVRGYGYTF. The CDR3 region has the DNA TGTGCCAGCAGTGAAGAGGTCCGGGGCTATGGCTACACCTTC.

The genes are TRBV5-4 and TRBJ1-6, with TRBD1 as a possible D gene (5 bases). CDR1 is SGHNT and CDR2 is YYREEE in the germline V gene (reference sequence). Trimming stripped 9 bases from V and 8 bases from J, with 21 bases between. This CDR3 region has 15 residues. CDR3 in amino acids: CATTRGLSSDSPLHF. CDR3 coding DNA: TGTGCCACCACAAGGGGTCTTTCTTCGGATTCACCCCTCCACTTT.

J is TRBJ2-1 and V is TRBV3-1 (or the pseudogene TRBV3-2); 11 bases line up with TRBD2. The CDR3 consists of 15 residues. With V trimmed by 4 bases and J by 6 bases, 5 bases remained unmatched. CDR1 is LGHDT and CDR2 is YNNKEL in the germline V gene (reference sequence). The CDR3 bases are TGTGCCAGCAGCCGAGTAGCGGGAGGGCGCAATGAGCAGTTCTTC. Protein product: CASSRVAGGRNEQFF.

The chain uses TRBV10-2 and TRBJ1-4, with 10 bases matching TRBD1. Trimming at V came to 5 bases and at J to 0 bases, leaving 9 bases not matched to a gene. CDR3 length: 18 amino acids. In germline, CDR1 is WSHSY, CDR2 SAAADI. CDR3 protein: CASSLRDRGPSTNEKLFF. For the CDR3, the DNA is TGCGCCAGCAGTCTCCGGGACAGGGGCCCTTCAACTAATGAAAAACTGTTTTTT.

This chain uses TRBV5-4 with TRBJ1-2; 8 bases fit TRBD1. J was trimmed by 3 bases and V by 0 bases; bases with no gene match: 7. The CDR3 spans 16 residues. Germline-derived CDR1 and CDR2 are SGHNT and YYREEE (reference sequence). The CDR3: CASSLGQGPSHYGYTF. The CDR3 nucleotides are TGTGCCAGCAGCTTGGGACAGGGGCCTAGCCACTATGGCTACACCTTC.

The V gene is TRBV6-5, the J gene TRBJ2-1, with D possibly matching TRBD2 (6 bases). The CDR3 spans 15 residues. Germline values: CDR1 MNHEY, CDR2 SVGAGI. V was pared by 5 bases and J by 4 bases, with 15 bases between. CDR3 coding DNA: TGTGCCAGCAGTACCGGGCCCGGGGGTTACAATGAGCAGTTCTTC. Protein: CASSTGPGGYNEQFF.

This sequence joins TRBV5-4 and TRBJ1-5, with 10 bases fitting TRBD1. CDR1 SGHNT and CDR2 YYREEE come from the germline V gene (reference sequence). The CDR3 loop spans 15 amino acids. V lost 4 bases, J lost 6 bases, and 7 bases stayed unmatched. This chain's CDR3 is CASSRDRGSPQPQHF. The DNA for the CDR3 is TGTGCCAGCAGCCGGGACAGGGGTTCCCCTCAGCCCCAGCATTTT.

In DNA form, the CDR3 reads TGTGCCAGCAGTGGGACAGCCACAGATACGCAGTATTTT. The encoded protein is CASSGTATDTQYF. The chain carries TRBV25-1 and TRBJ2-3, with D possibly being TRBD1 (6 bases). Germline V CDR1 and CDR2: MGHDK, SYGVNS. V was clipped by 4 bases and J by 2 bases, with 7 bases between them. CDR3 size: 13 residues.

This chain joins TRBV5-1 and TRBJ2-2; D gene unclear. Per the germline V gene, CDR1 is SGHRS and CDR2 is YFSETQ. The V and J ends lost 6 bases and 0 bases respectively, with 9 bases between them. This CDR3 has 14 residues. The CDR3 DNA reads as TGCGCCAGCACGCGCGGATCGAACACCGGGGAGCTGTTTTTT. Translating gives CASTRGSNTGELFF.

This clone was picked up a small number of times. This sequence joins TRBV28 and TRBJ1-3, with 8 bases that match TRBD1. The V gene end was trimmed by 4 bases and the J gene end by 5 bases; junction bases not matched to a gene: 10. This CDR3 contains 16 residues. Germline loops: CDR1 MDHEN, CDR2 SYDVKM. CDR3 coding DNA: TGTGCCAGCAGTTCAAGTGGACAGGGACGAAGAAACACCATATATTTT. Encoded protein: CASSSSGQGRRNTIYF.

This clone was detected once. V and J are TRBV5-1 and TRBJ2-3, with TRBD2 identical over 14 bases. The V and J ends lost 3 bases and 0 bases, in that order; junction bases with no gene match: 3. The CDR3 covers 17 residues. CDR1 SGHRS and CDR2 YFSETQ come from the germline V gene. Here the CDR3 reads CASSSGLAGGSTDTQYF. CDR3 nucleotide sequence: TGCGCCAGCAGCTCCGGACTAGCGGGAGGTAGCACAGATACGCAGTATTTT.

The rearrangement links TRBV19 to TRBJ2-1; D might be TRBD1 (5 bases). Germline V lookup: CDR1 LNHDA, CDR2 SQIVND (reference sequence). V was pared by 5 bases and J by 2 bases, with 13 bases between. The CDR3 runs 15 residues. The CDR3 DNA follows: TGTGCCAGTAGTCTCCAGGGTGACGCCTACAATGAGCAGTTCTTC. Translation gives CASSLQGDAYNEQFF. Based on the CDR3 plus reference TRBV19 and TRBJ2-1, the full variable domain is DGGITQSPKYLFRKEGQNVTLSCEQNLNHDAMYWYRQDPGQGLRLIYYSQIVNDFQKGDIAEGYSVSREKKESFPLTVTSAQKNPTAFYLCASSLQGDAYNEQFFGPGTRLTVL.

The CDR3 sequence is CASSSRQDEQFF. The DNA for the CDR3 is TGTGCCAGCAGCTCCCGTCAGGATGAGCAGTTCTTC. This rearrangement joins TRBV7-9 to TRBJ2-1; no firm D call. There are 12 residues in the CDR3. Germline V gene data show CDR1 as SEHNR and CDR2 as FQNEAQ (reference sequence). Trimming took 4 bases from V and 8 from J, leaving 9 bases between them.

Here the CDR3 reads CATSQLLTDTQYF. In nucleotides, the CDR3 is TGTGCCACCAGCCAACTCCTCACAGATACGCAGTATTTT. V usage is TRBV15 and J usage is TRBJ2-3; D gene uncertain. This CDR3 has 13 residues. V lost 5 bases and J 2 bases, leaving 8 bases between the germline ends. Germline V gene sequence: CDR1 LNHNV, CDR2 YYDKDF (reference sequence).

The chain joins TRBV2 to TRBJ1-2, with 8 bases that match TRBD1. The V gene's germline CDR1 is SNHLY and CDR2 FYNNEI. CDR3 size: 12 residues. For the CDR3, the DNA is TGTGCTATCGGACAGGGCCACTATGGCTACACCTTC. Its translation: CAIGQGHYGYTF.

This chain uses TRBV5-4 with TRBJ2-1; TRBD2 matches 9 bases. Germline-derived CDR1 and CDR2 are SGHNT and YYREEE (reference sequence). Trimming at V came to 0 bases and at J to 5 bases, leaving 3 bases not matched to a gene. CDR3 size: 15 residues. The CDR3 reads CASSLGSGGNNEQFF. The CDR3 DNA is TGTGCCAGCAGCTTGGGTAGCGGGGGTAACAATGAGCAGTTCTTC. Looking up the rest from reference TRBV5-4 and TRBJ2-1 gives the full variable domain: ETGVTQSPTHLIKTRGQQVTLRCSSQSGHNTVSWYQQALGQGPQFIFQYYREEENGRGNFPPRFSGLQFPNYSSELNVNALELDDSALYLCASSLGSGGNNEQFFGPGTRLTVL.

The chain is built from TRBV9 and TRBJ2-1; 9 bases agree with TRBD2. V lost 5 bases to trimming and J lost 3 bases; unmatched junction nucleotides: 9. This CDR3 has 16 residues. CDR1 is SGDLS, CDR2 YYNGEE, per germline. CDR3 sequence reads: CASSRRLADDYNEQFF. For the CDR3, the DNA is TGTGCCAGCAGTCGACGACTAGCGGATGACTACAATGAGCAGTTCTTC.

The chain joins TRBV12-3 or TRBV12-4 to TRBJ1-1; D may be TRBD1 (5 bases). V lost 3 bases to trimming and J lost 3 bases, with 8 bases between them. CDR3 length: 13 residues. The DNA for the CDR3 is TGTGCCAGCAGTTTCTGGGGCTACACTGAAGCTTTCTTT. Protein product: CASSFWGYTEAFF.

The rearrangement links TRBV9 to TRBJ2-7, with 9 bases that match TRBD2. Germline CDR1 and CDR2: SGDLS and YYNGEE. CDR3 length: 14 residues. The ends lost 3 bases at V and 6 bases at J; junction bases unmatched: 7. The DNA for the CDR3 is TGTGCCAGCAGCGCCCGGGGACTAGCATCCGAGCAGTACTTC. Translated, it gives CASSARGLASEQYF.

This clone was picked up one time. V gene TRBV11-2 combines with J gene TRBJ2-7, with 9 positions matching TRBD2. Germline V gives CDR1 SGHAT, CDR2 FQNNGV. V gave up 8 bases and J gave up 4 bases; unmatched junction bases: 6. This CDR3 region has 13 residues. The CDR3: CASGAGGPYEQYF. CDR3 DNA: TGTGCCAGCGGGGCGGGAGGGCCTTACGAGCAGTACTTC. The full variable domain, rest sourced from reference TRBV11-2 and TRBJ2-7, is EAGVAQSPRYKIIEKRQSVAFWCNPISGHATLYWYQQILGQGPKLLIQFQNNGVVDDSQLPKDRFSAERLKGVDSTLKIQPAKLEDSAVYLCASGAGGPYEQYFGPGTRLTVT.